Reported below is one T cell receptor beta chain. CDR1 and CDR2 (germline): SGHAT, FQNNGV. V trimming: 1 base; J trimming: 3 bases; junction bases outside the gene matches: 9. The CDR3 contains 16 residues. This sample is part of a study of OX40 agonist ivuxolimab in advanced cancers. Clones were sequenced by immunoSEQ multiplex PCR, and TCRdb holds only the in-frame ones, with some missing. The sample shows about 82,000 clones, more than 80% of them seen only once. The source material was CD4+ or CD8+ T cells sorted from blood, sampled in a trial of the OX40 agonist ivuxolimab. The TCR was taken from an adult with an advanced solid tumor such as melanoma, head and neck, liver or kidney cancer. This sequence joins TRBV11-2 and TRBJ2-7; 7 bases are a match to TRBD1. CDR3 nucleotide sequence: TGTGCCAGCAGCTTAGTCCGGACAGGTAGAGTCTACGAGCAGTACTTC. Protein: CASSLVRTGRVYEQYF.